Detailed here is one T cell receptor (beta chain). The antigen remains undetermined. These data belong to a study of regulatory T cells in long-lasting Graves disease. The study's findings and limits: Persistent disease showed a preference for TRBV28, TRBJ1-2 and TRBJ2-5.

The CDR3 runs 14 residues. In germline, CDR1 is KGHDR, CDR2 SFDVKD. V was cut by 1 base and J by 5 bases, with 10 bases left in between. Noted time point: persistent/refractory GD, antithyroid drugs over 5 years with positive TRAb. The TCR library was prepared using RNA isolated from PBMCs. It was American Thyroid Association guidelines that determined Graves' disease diagnosis. Patients were from an endocrinology department in Xi'an, China. According to the study, TCR beta libraries were built with iRepertoire HTBI primers and CDR3-region Arm-PCR. TCRdb re-derived calls from the multiplex PCR reads in MiXCR, one entry per CDR3 protein. This sample has 250,000 to 300,000 distinct CDR3 sequences, with roughly a fifth found just once.

The chain is built from TRBV24-1 and TRBJ2-5, with unresolved D. The sequenced sample was peripheral blood mononuclear cells (PBMCs), obtained when the disease was refractory, from a patient treated with antithyroid drugs. The receptor comes from a female donor with Graves disease. CDR3 loop: CATSDFGSVETQYF. DNA for the CDR3: TGTGCCACCAGTGATTTTGGCTCTGTGGAGACCCAGTACTTC.